Following are 18 T cell receptor beta chains from one sample sequenced in a study of T-cell reconstitution after alpha-beta-depleted transplantation in children. Preparation of the TCRbeta library was carried out with unique molecular identifiers. TCRdb re-called the PCR reads with MiXCR, one entry per CDR3 protein. The table shows hundreds of thousands of distinct CDR3 sequences, with 16% occurring only once. Sequenced here: PBMCs from the stem cell graft donor, sampled from the stem cell graft. The receptors derive from a human donor who donated a stem cell graft to a child with acute myeloid leukemia.

This sequence joins TRBV6-2 or TRBV6-3 and TRBJ1-1, with D unclear. This CDR3 is 14 amino acids long. Germline loops: CDR1 MNHEY, CDR2 SVGEGT. V was cut by 4 bases and J by 1 base, with 10 bases left in between. The CDR3 coding sequence is TGTGCCAGCAGTTGGCCCACAGCGAACACTGAAGCTTTCTTT. Protein product: CASSWPTANTEAFF.

This clonotype was counted at least ten times. V gene TRBV4-2 combines with J gene TRBJ1-5; no firm D call. The V end was cut by 0 bases, the J end by 6 bases, with 12 bases between. Germline V gene data show CDR1 as LGHNA and CDR2 as YNFKEQ. The CDR3 length is 15 residues. The CDR3 protein is CASSQDHPGAQPQHF. The CDR3 DNA reads TGTGCCAGCAGCCAAGATCACCCGGGAGCTCAGCCCCAGCATTTT.

This clonotype has more than one count but fewer than ten. The chain combines TRBV4-3 with TRBJ2-2; D remains ambiguous. Trimming cost V 0 bases and J 1 base, with 6 bases left between them. The CDR3 sequence is 15 residues long. Germline values: CDR1 LGHNA, CDR2 YSLEER. The CDR3 loop reads CASSQDRWNTGELFF. CDR3 coding DNA: TGCGCCAGCAGCCAAGACCGATGGAACACCGGGGAGCTGTTTTTT.

This clonotype was seen a handful of times. The V gene is TRBV25-1, the J gene TRBJ2-2, with a possible D match to TRBD1 (5 bases). The CDR3 is made up of 15 amino acids. Germline V gene lookup returns CDR1 MGHDK and CDR2 SYGVNS. Trimming pared 1 base from V and 3 bases from J, leaving 9 bases between. The CDR3 coding sequence is TGTGCCAGCAGTGAATGGCGCAGGGACACCGGGGAGCTGTTTTTT. Residues: CASSEWRRDTGELFF.

J is TRBJ2-6 and V is TRBV20-1; a weak D match, TRBD1 (6 bases). The CDR3 length is 15 residues. CDR1 is DFQATT and CDR2 is SNEGSKA in the germline V gene (reference sequence). V lost 4 bases and J 0 bases, leaving 10 bases between the germline ends. DNA of the CDR3: TGCAGTGCTACCTCAGGGGACTCTGGGGCCAACGTCCTGACTTTC. As protein: CSATSGDSGANVLTF.

This clonotype was picked up a small number of times. The DNA of the CDR3 is TGTGCCAGCAGGGAAGGGACGTACGGGAACACTGAAGCTTTCTTT. The encoded protein is CASREGTYGNTEAFF. The rearrangement joins TRBV12-3 or TRBV12-4 to TRBJ1-1; a possible D gene is TRBD1 (5 bases). CDR3 length equals 15 residues. Trimming stripped 6 bases from V and 1 base from J, with 15 bases between.

The V and J genes are TRBV11-3 and TRBJ1-1; 7 nucleotides agree with TRBD1. V was clipped by 4 bases and J by 7 bases; unmatched bases: 9. There are 14 residues in the CDR3. Germline loops: CDR1 SGHNT, CDR2 YENEEA. The CDR3 spells CASSSPGTVLEAFF. The DNA for the CDR3 is TGTGCCAGCAGCTCGCCCGGGACAGTCCTTGAAGCTTTCTTT. Full variable domain (remainder filled in from reference TRBV11-3 and TRBJ1-1): EAGVVQSPRYKIIEKKQPVAFWCNPISGHNTLYWYLQNLGQGPELLIRYENEEAVDDSQLPKDRFSAERLKGVDSTLKIQPAELGDSAVYLCASSSPGTVLEAFFGQGTRLTVV.

This clonotype showed up just a few times. This chain uses TRBV5-1 with TRBJ2-1, with D perhaps matching TRBD1 or TRBD2 (5 bases each). The germline V gene has CDR1 SGHRS and CDR2 YFSETQ. The CDR3 length is 17 residues. Trimming took off 3 bases at V and 0 bases at J, with 16 bases between the two ends. The CDR3 reads CASSSRGSRSSYNEQFF. CDR3 DNA: TGCGCCAGCAGCTCACGGGGCTCCCGGAGCTCCTACAATGAGCAGTTCTTC. The full variable domain, with the rest looked up from reference TRBV5-1 and TRBJ2-1, is KAGVTQTPRYLIKTRGQQVTLSCSPISGHRSVSWYQQTPGQGLQFLFEYFSETQRNKGNFPGRFSGRQFSNSRSEMNVSTLELGDSALYLCASSSRGSRSSYNEQFFGPGTRLTVL.

This clonotype has more than one count but fewer than ten. CDR3 protein: CASSGGIGKNIQYF. The CDR3 coding sequence is TGTGCCAGCAGTGGGGGGATCGGGAAAAACATTCAGTACTTC. The genes are TRBV6-1 and TRBJ2-4, with D possibly called TRBD1 or TRBD2 (5 bases each). The CDR3 has 14 residues. V lost 4 bases and J lost 4, with 11 bases in between. Germline values: CDR1 MNHNS, CDR2 SASEGT.

The chain joins TRBV10-3 to TRBJ2-2; D not resolved. The length of the CDR3 is 14 residues. V shed 5 bases and J shed 2 bases, with 9 bases lying between them. From germline, CDR1 is ENHRY and CDR2 SYGVKD. Here the CDR3 reads CAISYNSNTGELFF. CDR3 DNA: TGTGCCATCAGTTACAACAGTAACACCGGGGAGCTGTTTTTT.

The rearrangement links TRBV6-2 or TRBV6-3 to TRBJ1-2; D remains unclear. Trimming removed 6 bases from V and 4 bases from J, with 12 bases in between. This CDR3 has 13 amino acids. Germline V gene lookup returns CDR1 MNHEY and CDR2 SVGEGT. The CDR3 sequence is CASRRTEFYGYTF. In DNA form, the CDR3 reads TGTGCCAGCAGGAGGACGGAATTCTATGGCTACACCTTC.

This clonotype came up a few times. The genes are TRBV7-2 and TRBJ1-2; possibly TRBD1 for D (5 bases). Germline CDR1 SGHTA, CDR2 FQGNSA. V was trimmed by 5 bases and J by 2 bases, leaving 15 bases between them. The CDR3 length is 15 residues. CDR3 bases: TGTGCCAGCAGCCCAGGCGGGGGAACAAACTATGGCTACACCTTC. This encodes CASSPGGGTNYGYTF.

This chain links TRBV28 with TRBJ2-7, with a tentative D call TRBD2 (5 bases). Per the germline V gene, CDR1 is MDHEN and CDR2 is SYDVKM. Between the trimmed V and J ends, which lost 6 bases and 4 bases, there was a span of 19 bases. CDR3 size: 15 residues. The CDR3: CASSHRGRSEYEQYV. CDR3 DNA: TGTGCCAGCAGCCACCGCGGACGTAGCGAGTACGAGCAGTACGTC.

This clonotype was detected many times. J is TRBJ1-5 and V is TRBV20-1, with D tentatively TRBD1 (6 bases). The V gene's germline CDR1 is DFQATT and CDR2 SNEGSKA (reference sequence). This CDR3 region has 18 residues. V was pared by 6 bases and J by 3 bases, with 27 bases between. As DNA, the CDR3 is TGCAGTGCCCACGTCTGGCCGGGACAAAAAAGTTTCAATCAGCCCCAGCATTTT. This encodes CSAHVWPGQKSFNQPQHF.

This clonotype was seen a handful of times. The chain has TRBV10-2 and TRBJ1-2; TRBD1 is a possible D gene (6 bases). The CDR3 sequence is 13 residues long. Germline-derived CDR1 and CDR2 are WSHSY and SAAADI. V dropped 6 bases and J dropped 5 bases, with 13 bases sitting between them. CDR3 DNA sequence: TGCGCCAGCAGCCCCGTCGGACAGTATGGCTACACCTTC. This encodes CASSPVGQYGYTF.

This clonotype was seen more than once but under ten times. CDR3 amino acids: CASSTSQQGTGNTIYF. Here the CDR3 DNA reads TGCGCCAGCAGTACAAGCCAACAGGGAACTGGAAACACCATATATTTT. The rearrangement uses TRBV10-1 and TRBJ1-3; possibly TRBD1 for D (6 bases). V was cut by 5 bases and J by 2 bases, with 16 bases left in between. There are 16 residues in the CDR3. Germline CDR1 reads WNHNN; CDR2 reads SYGVQD (reference sequence).

The chain links TRBV29-1 to TRBJ2-7, with TRBD1 as a possible D gene (6 bases). V was pared by 7 bases and J by 0 bases, with 13 bases between. This CDR3 is 13 amino acids long. Germline V gene data show CDR1 as SQVTM and CDR2 as ANQGSEA. CDR3 DNA sequence: TGCAGCGACGGGACACGACGCTCCTACGAGCAGTACGTC. Translation: CSDGTRRSYEQYV.

This clonotype was observed many times. The chain carries TRBV20-1 and TRBJ1-6; 8 positions match TRBD1. The V gene's germline CDR1 is DFQATT and CDR2 SNEGSKA (reference sequence). J was trimmed by 5 bases and V by 4 bases; bases with no gene match: 7. This CDR3 spans 15 amino acids. The CDR3: CSATSQGANNSPLHF. The CDR3 DNA sequence: TGCAGTGCTACTTCCCAGGGGGCCAATAATTCACCCCTCCACTTT.